The 18 T cell receptor beta chains presented below share a single source sample, sequenced in a study of blood T cell repertoires in COVID-19. The protocol was immunoSEQ multiplex PCR, while the TCRdb copy is restricted to in-frame clones and leaves out a portion. The sample includes some 200,000 clones, more than 70% of them seen just once. Sequencing used PBMCs or T cells enriched from blood (not recorded which). The receptors were gathered from a woman aged 40 to 50 with acute COVID-19.

CDR3 region: CASTPWQGQATNEKLFF. CDR3 DNA: TGTGCCAGCACCCCTTGGCAGGGGCAAGCAACTAATGAAAAACTGTTTTTT. The chain recombines TRBV5-8 with TRBJ1-4, with a weak D call TRBD1 (6 bases). The CDR3 is made up of 17 amino acids. From germline, CDR1 is SGHTS and CDR2 YDEGEE. The germline V and J ends were trimmed by 6 bases and 0 bases, with 18 bases remaining between them.

The chain carries TRBV10-3 and TRBJ1-1; D is possibly TRBD1 (5 bases). The CDR3 is made up of 17 amino acids. Trimming removed 0 bases at V and 5 bases at J, with 19 bases between. Germline V CDR1 and CDR2: ENHRY, SYGVKD. This chain's CDR3 is CAISESGGTGLVTEAFF. CDR3 DNA sequence: TGTGCCATCAGTGAGTCGGGGGGTACGGGGTTAGTGACTGAAGCTTTCTTT.

This clone has a handful of counts. The chain is built from TRBV5-3 and TRBJ1-5; tentatively, D is TRBD1 (5 bases). TRBV5-3 counts as an open reading frame of uncertain function. This CDR3 contains 17 residues. V lost 3 bases, J lost 0 bases, and 16 bases lay in between. The CDR3: CARSWSRDSDSNQPQHF. CDR3 sequence (DNA): TGTGCCAGAAGCTGGTCACGGGACTCCGATAGCAATCAGCCCCAGCATTTT.

The chain has TRBV19 and TRBJ2-1; 9 bases are a match to TRBD2. In germline, CDR1 is LNHDA, CDR2 SQIVND (reference sequence). The CDR3 extends over 18 amino acids. J gave up 7 bases and V 3 bases, and 16 bases lay outside the gene matches. CDR3 DNA: TGTGCCAGTAGTATTGAGACTAGCGGACTCCACCGGGGGAATGAGCAGTTCTTC. The encoded protein is CASSIETSGLHRGNEQFF.

This clone has at least ten counts. The CDR3 nucleotides read TGTGCCAGCAGCTTAGAGGACACAGAGACCCAGTACTTC. Translation: CASSLEDTETQYF. The chain joins TRBV7-9 to TRBJ2-5; D perhaps matches TRBD1 (5 bases). CDR3 length equals 13 residues. Trimming took 1 base from V and 4 from J, leaving 7 bases between them. CDR1 is SEHNR and CDR2 is FQNEAQ in the germline V gene (reference sequence).

This chain uses TRBV6-2 or TRBV6-3 with TRBJ2-1; 11 bases map to TRBD1. The CDR3 loop spans 15 amino acids. J was trimmed by 5 bases and V by 2 bases; bases with no gene match: 2. Germline V lookup: CDR1 MNHEY, CDR2 SVGEGT. This CDR3 is CASSYGTGGDNEQFF. In nucleotides, the CDR3 is TGTGCCAGCAGTTACGGGACAGGGGGAGACAATGAGCAGTTCTTC.

The chain links TRBV5-1 to TRBJ1-1, with D hard to call. Germline assignment: CDR1 SGHRS and CDR2 YFSETQ. Trimming removed 1 base from V and 7 bases from J, with 11 bases in between. The CDR3 contains 13 residues. CDR3 DNA sequence: TGCGCCAGCAGCTTGTTAGCGCAAGGTGAAGCTTTCTTT. Its protein product is CASSLLAQGEAFF.

This chain links TRBV5-1 with TRBJ2-5; 10 nucleotides line up with TRBD1. CDR1 is SGHRS and CDR2 is YFSETQ in the germline V gene. The CDR3 consists of 15 residues. V lost 4 bases to trimming and J lost 3 bases; unmatched junction nucleotides: 6. CDR3 bases: TGCGCCAGCAGCCCGTCCGGGACAGGGGAAGAGACCCAGTACTTC. This encodes CASSPSGTGEETQYF.

This rearrangement joins TRBV28 to TRBJ2-1; 8 bases fit TRBD2. The CDR3 runs to 13 residues. Germline CDR1 MDHEN, CDR2 SYDVKM. V dropped 8 bases and J dropped 10; count of bases not matched to a gene: 10. This chain's CDR3 is CASLKAGAREQFF. Written as DNA, the CDR3 is TGTGCCAGCCTTAAAGCGGGAGCAAGGGAGCAGTTCTTC.

The chain is built from TRBV11-1 and TRBJ2-1; D might be TRBD2 (6 bases). V was trimmed by 5 bases and J by 5 bases, leaving 16 bases between them. There are 15 residues in the CDR3. Germline V CDR1 and CDR2: SGHAT, FQDESV (reference sequence). For the CDR3, the DNA is TGTGCCAGCAGCCTTAGCGGAGCACGCGACAATGAGCAGTTCTTC. Translating gives CASSLSGARDNEQFF.

The CDR3 DNA reads as TGTGCCAGCACGGCGGGGGGCCGGGAGACCCAGTACTTC. Encoded protein: CASTAGGRETQYF. The chain has TRBV5-4 and TRBJ2-5, with TRBD2 matching 8 bases. The trim removed 6 bases at V and 5 bases at J, leaving 6 bases unmatched. Germline CDR1 SGHNT, CDR2 YYREEE (reference sequence). The CDR3 covers 13 residues.

In this sample, this clone turned up a few times. The chain carries TRBV7-9 and TRBJ2-2, with D tentatively TRBD1 (6 bases). The V gene lost 2 bases and the J gene lost 5 bases, with 9 bases spanning the gap. Germline loops: CDR1 SEHNR, CDR2 FQNEAQ (reference sequence). This CDR3 is 14 amino acids long. For the CDR3, the DNA is TGTGCCAGCAGCTTACAAACAGGGACCGGGGAGCTGTTTTTT. Amino acid sequence: CASSLQTGTGELFF.

The genes are TRBV19 and TRBJ2-7; D gene ambiguous. This CDR3 is 13 amino acids long. The V end lost 0 bases, the J end lost 6 bases, and 9 bases lay between the germline ends. The germline V gene encodes CDR1 LNHDA and CDR2 SQIVND (reference sequence). The CDR3 DNA reads TGTGCCAGTAGTATAGATCGGAGCCTCGAGCAGTACTTC. Translated, it gives CASSIDRSLEQYF.

This chain uses TRBV12-5 with TRBJ1-1; 10 nucleotides agree with TRBD1. Germline loops: CDR1 LGHNT, CDR2 FRNRAP. This CDR3 has 13 residues. J gave up 10 bases and V 4 bases, and 6 bases lay outside the gene matches. The CDR3 nucleotides are TGTGCTAGTGGTTGGGGACAGGGGAGCGCAGCTTTCTTT. Protein sequence: CASGWGQGSAAFF.

The rearrangement links TRBV19 to TRBJ1-5; 7 bases line up with TRBD1. V was clipped by 5 bases and J by 4 bases; unmatched bases: 5. Germline CDR1 reads LNHDA; CDR2 reads SQIVND (reference sequence). There are 14 residues in the CDR3. The CDR3 sequence is CASSQTGFNQPQHF. In DNA, the CDR3 is TGTGCCAGTAGTCAGACAGGGTTTAATCAGCCCCAGCATTTT.

V and J are TRBV15 and TRBJ1-3; D is perhaps TRBD1 (6 bases). Looked up from germline, CDR1 is LNHNV and CDR2 is YYDKDF (reference sequence). The CDR3 runs to 16 residues. Trimming removed 1 base at V and 2 bases at J, with 12 bases between. CDR3 DNA: TGTGCCACCAGCAGAGGGACAGCTATTACTGGAAACACCATATATTTT. Translating it yields CATSRGTAITGNTIYF. The variable domain in full, completed from reference TRBV15 and TRBJ1-3, reads DAMVIQNPRYQVTQFGKPVTLSCSQTLNHNVMYWYQQKSSQAPKLLFHYYDKDFNNEADTPDNFQSRRPNTSFCFLDIRSPGLGDTAMYLCATSRGTAITGNTIYFGEGSWLTVV.

V gene TRBV19 combines with J gene TRBJ1-5; D not certain. V was shortened by 5 bases and J by 2 bases, with 19 bases between the two germline ends. The CDR3 sequence is 17 residues long. The germline gives CDR1 LNHDA, CDR2 SQIVND (reference sequence). In nucleotides, the CDR3 is TGTGCCAGTAGTCTTATATCCCCCGGCGGGGGCAATCAGCCCCAGCATTTT. Translation: CASSLISPGGGNQPQHF.

V gene TRBV2 combines with J gene TRBJ2-2, with a weak D call TRBD1 (5 bases). Trimming cost V 4 bases and J 6 bases, with 15 bases left between them. CDR1 is SNHLY, CDR2 FYNNEI, per germline. The length of the CDR3 is 15 residues. The CDR3 DNA reads as TGTGCCAGCAGTGCCGTCAGGGCCGGACCCGGGGAGCTGTTTTTT. Translation gives CASSAVRAGPGELFF.